This entry lists 20 T cell receptor beta chains sequenced from one sample in a study of blood T cell repertoires in COVID-19. The assay was immunoSEQ multiplex PCR, and TCRdb's table has in-frame clones only and misses some. The table includes approximately 200,000 clones, 80% to 85% detected once. Sample: peripheral blood. The receptors were sampled from an older woman with acute or convalescent COVID-19.

The chain links TRBV9 to TRBJ1-1, with D perhaps TRBD1 (5 bases). CDR1 and CDR2 (germline): SGDLS, YYNGEE. The CDR3 consists of 15 residues. V gave up 4 bases and J gave up 1 base, with 14 bases separating them. The CDR3 reads CASSRGTLGNTEAFF. DNA of the CDR3: TGTGCCAGCAGCAGGGGCACCTTAGGGAACACTGAAGCTTTCTTT.

This clone was seen a few times. The V gene is TRBV11-3, the J gene TRBJ1-1, with 7 positions matching TRBD1. Looked up from germline, CDR1 is SGHNT and CDR2 is YENEEA. The CDR3 is 13 residues long. Unmatched junction bases numbered 4, after V lost 4 bases and J lost 5 bases. CDR3 in amino acids: CASSSETGTEAFF. CDR3 DNA: TGTGCCAGCAGCTCCGAGACAGGGACTGAAGCTTTCTTT. Combining the CDR3 with reference TRBV11-3 and TRBJ1-1 gives the whole variable domain EAGVVQSPRYKIIEKKQPVAFWCNPISGHNTLYWYLQNLGQGPELLIRYENEEAVDDSQLPKDRFSAERLKGVDSTLKIQPAELGDSAVYLCASSSETGTEAFFGQGTRLTVV.

V usage is TRBV6-5 and J usage is TRBJ1-2; the D gene is possibly TRBD1 (5 bases). V gave up 5 bases and J gave up 2 bases, with 15 bases separating them. Germline values: CDR1 MNHEY, CDR2 SVGAGI. CDR3 length: 15 residues. CDR3 sequence (DNA): TGTGCCAGCAGTCCGCGGCAAGACAGAAACTATGGCTACACCTTC. Translation gives CASSPRQDRNYGYTF.

The chain uses TRBV12-2 and TRBJ2-1; the table's D call of TRBD2 was not tested on the DNA. TRBV12-2 is classified as a pseudogene. The CDR3 has 17 residues. CDR3 in DNA: TGTGCAAGTCGCTTAGCGTGGGTAGCGGGGCACTACAATGAGCAGTTCTTC. Its protein product is CASRLAWVAGHYNEQFF.

This clone has more than one count but fewer than ten. CDR3 sequence (DNA): TGTGCCTGGGGTACCACCGGGACAGGGTACTCACCCCTCCACTTT. This gives the protein CAWGTTGTGYSPLHF. J is TRBJ1-6 and V is TRBV30; TRBD1 matches at 9 bases. Germline lookup yields CDR1 GTSNPN and CDR2 SVGIG (reference sequence). Trimming cost V 5 bases and J 10 bases; bases outside gene matches: 12. The CDR3 is made up of 15 amino acids.

CDR3 amino acids: CASSINRDRRPYEQYF. The CDR3 coding sequence is TGTGCCAGTAGTATTAACCGGGACAGGAGGCCCTACGAGCAGTACTTC. This chain connects TRBV19 to TRBJ2-7, with TRBD1 matching over 8 bases. Trimming removed 3 bases from V and 2 bases from J; junction bases left unmatched: 9. This CDR3 has 16 amino acids. Germline-derived CDR1 and CDR2 are LNHDA and SQIVND (reference sequence).

In this sample, this clone turned up a few times. The rearrangement links TRBV18 to TRBJ1-2; 9 nucleotides agree with TRBD1. Germline V lookup: CDR1 KGHSH, CDR2 LQKENI. This CDR3 contains 16 residues. Trimming at V came to 1 base and at J to 2 bases, leaving 5 bases not matched to a gene. CDR3 coding DNA: TGTGCCAGCTCACCACGGACAGGGGTGTCCAACTATGGCTACACCTTC. Encoded protein: CASSPRTGVSNYGYTF.

The V gene is TRBV6-1, the J gene TRBJ1-4, with a weak D call TRBD1 (5 bases). This CDR3 is 15 amino acids long. Germline V gene sequence: CDR1 MNHNS, CDR2 SASEGT. The germline V and J ends were trimmed by 1 base and 5 bases, with 11 bases remaining between them. This CDR3 reads CASSEGGRPNEKLFF. The CDR3 nucleotides are TGTGCCAGCAGTGAAGGGGGCAGGCCCAATGAAAAACTGTTTTTT.

This clone was seen a few times. J is TRBJ1-2 and V is TRBV6-6; 12 bases line up with TRBD1. Germline assignment: CDR1 MNHNY and CDR2 SVGAGI (reference sequence). CDR3 length: 15 residues. Trimming took 7 bases from V and 4 from J; bases not matched to a gene: 7. As DNA, the CDR3 is TGTGCCAGCATTTTCGGGACAGGGGGCAGCTATGGCTACACCTTC. Protein: CASIFGTGGSYGYTF.

The V gene is TRBV28, the J gene TRBJ1-4; D is ambiguous. Trimming left V 5 bases short and J 6 bases short, with 16 bases between. This CDR3 is 15 amino acids long. Germline assignment: CDR1 MDHEN and CDR2 SYDVKM. In DNA, the CDR3 is TGTGCCAGCAGTCCCGGAGGTAGCCTAGATGAAAAACTGTTTTTT. Its protein product is CASSPGGSLDEKLFF.

This clone came up once. The chain is built from TRBV24-1 and TRBJ2-1; 7 bases agree with TRBD1. Germline CDR1 and CDR2: KGHDR and SFDVKD. The CDR3 has 16 residues. Unmatched junction bases numbered 5, after V lost 4 bases and J lost 0 bases. The CDR3 region is CATSESTGVSYNEQFF. In nucleotides, the CDR3 is TGTGCCACCAGTGAATCTACAGGGGTCTCCTACAATGAGCAGTTCTTC.

V is TRBV30 and J is TRBJ2-7; no firm D call. CDR1 is GTSNPN and CDR2 is SVGIG in the germline V gene (reference sequence). Between the trimmed V and J ends, which lost 1 base and 0 bases, there was a span of 13 bases. The CDR3 runs to 15 residues. CDR3 nucleotide sequence: TGTGCCTGGAGTGCCCTCGGTCTTGCCTCCTACGAGCAGTACTTC. It specifies CAWSALGLASYEQYF.

J is TRBJ1-6 and V is TRBV2; D remains ambiguous. CDR3 length: 13 amino acids. V lost 3 bases and J 8 bases, leaving 8 bases between the germline ends. CDR1 is SNHLY, CDR2 FYNNEI, per germline. CDR3 protein: CASSDAGYSPLHF. The CDR3 nucleotides read TGTGCCAGCAGTGATGCGGGGTATTCACCCCTCCACTTT.

The rearrangement uses TRBV11-2 and TRBJ2-3; 7 bases agree with TRBD2. The germline V gene has CDR1 SGHAT and CDR2 FQNNGV. J gave up 4 bases and V 1 base, and 5 bases lay outside the gene matches. The CDR3 runs to 15 residues. DNA of the CDR3: TGTGCCAGCAGCTTAGTACTCAGCGGGGCAGATACGCAGTATTTT. As protein: CASSLVLSGADTQYF.

The sample holds one count of this clone. The chain links TRBV5-1 to TRBJ1-3; perhaps TRBD1 as D (5 bases). In germline, CDR1 is SGHRS, CDR2 YFSETQ. The length of the CDR3 is 14 residues. With 0 bases removed from V and 3 bases from J, the gap between germline ends came to 7 bases. The CDR3 DNA follows: TGCGCCAGCAGCTTGGCTGACAGTGGAAACACCATATATTTT. Translated: CASSLADSGNTIYF.

Only one count was recorded for this clone. The J gene is TRBJ1-4, the V gene TRBV29-1; a weak D match, TRBD1 (6 bases). V dropped 7 bases and J dropped 0 bases, with 12 bases sitting between them. Germline CDR1 reads SQVTM; CDR2 reads ANQGSEA. This CDR3 comprises 14 residues. CDR3 DNA: TGCAGCGCTACAGGGTGGGCAACTAATGAAAAACTGTTTTTT. Its translation is CSATGWATNEKLFF.

The chain recombines TRBV3-1 (or the pseudogene TRBV3-2) with TRBJ1-3; no clear D gene. The CDR3 spans 16 residues. The ends were cut back, 3 bases at V and 0 bases at J, with 12 bases in the middle. Germline CDR1 and CDR2: LGHDT and YNNKEL (reference sequence). The CDR3 DNA reads TGTGCCAGCAGCCACCCCGGTGTTCTCTCTGGAAACACCATATATTTT. It yields the protein CASSHPGVLSGNTIYF.

Only a few counts were recorded for this clone. V usage is TRBV7-9 and J usage is TRBJ1-4; the match to TRBD1 covers 11 bases. This CDR3 spans 15 amino acids. The trim removed 4 bases at V and 5 bases at J, leaving 3 bases unmatched. CDR1 SEHNR and CDR2 FQNEAQ come from the germline V gene (reference sequence). CDR3 sequence (DNA): TGTGCCAGCAGCTCCCGGACAGGGGGCAATGAAAAACTGTTTTTT. It encodes CASSSRTGGNEKLFF.

This chain connects TRBV5-1 to TRBJ2-3; TRBD1 is a possible D gene (5 bases). Trimming took 3 bases from V and 3 from J, leaving 8 bases between them. In germline, CDR1 is SGHRS, CDR2 YFSETQ. The CDR3 loop spans 13 amino acids. CDR3 amino acids: CASSSTVTDTQYF. The CDR3 coding sequence is TGCGCCAGCAGCTCGACAGTTACAGATACGCAGTATTTT.

CDR3 coding DNA: TGTGCCAGCAGCTCCCTACGGGAAGGGGGTTCACCCCTCCACTTT. Translation gives CASSSLREGGSPLHF. The chain links TRBV5-6 to TRBJ1-6, with a tentative D call TRBD1 (6 bases). The ends were cut back, 3 bases at V and 9 bases at J, with 16 bases in the middle. Germline V gene data show CDR1 as SGHDT and CDR2 as YYEEEE. The CDR3 has 15 residues.